The subject of this entry is one T cell receptor beta chain. The antigen remains unidentified. The record originates from a study of OX40 agonist ivuxolimab in advanced cancers. Study details: Dose-escalation cases comprised hepatocellular carcinoma, melanoma, renal cell or head and neck cancer.

The data were produced by immunoSEQ multiplex PCR, yet TCRdb's version contains in-frame clones alone and is incomplete. The top ten clones hold under 2.5% of a sample with 75,000 to 100,000 clones, roughly 85% of them seen once. Study conclusions and caveats: Mean expanded clone counts were higher in CD8+ than CD4+ T cells.

The origin of this receptor is an adult with an advanced solid tumor such as melanoma, head and neck, liver or kidney cancer. Specimen: CD4+ or CD8+ T cells sorted from blood, collected in a trial of the OX40 agonist ivuxolimab.

The CDR3 sequence: CASSFPRSRGSGSPLHF. CDR3 DNA sequence: TGTGCCAGCAGTTTCCCCAGGAGTCGGGGGTCCGGGTCACCCCTCCACTTT. This chain uses TRBV27 with TRBJ1-6; maybe TRBD1 (5 bases). The V gene lost 3 bases and the J gene lost 10 bases, with 22 bases spanning the gap. The CDR3 spans 17 residues. Germline-derived CDR1 and CDR2 are MNHEY and SMNVEV (reference sequence).